This T cell receptor beta chain was captured in a study of blood T cell repertoires in COVID-19. About the study: Sites in the United States, Italy and Spain provided acute and convalescent COVID-19 samples. Nucleic acid was either cDNA or gDNA, and it came from T cells, B-cell-depleted T cells, or PBMCs.

In the original workflow: Researchers report that nucleated cell counts were estimated from reference gene primer amplification. TCRdb keeps only in-frame clones here, not all; method: immunoSEQ multiplex PCR. The V and J calls and clone size are taken from that table; D and trimming were inferred from the DNA. The table lists 130,000 to 150,000 clones, 80% to 85% of them singletons. The sequenced sample consisted of peripheral blood. The source of this sequence is a human donor in a cohort sampled during active COVID-19.

The CDR3 nucleotides are TGTGCCAGCAGCTTGCGGACAGCCCAAGAGACCCAGTACTTC. Its protein is CASSLRTAQETQYF. The chain combines TRBV5-6 with TRBJ2-5; possibly TRBD1 for D (6 bases). The CDR3 has 14 residues. Germline loops: CDR1 SGHDT, CDR2 YYEEEE. The V gene lost 1 base and the J gene lost 1 base, with 8 bases spanning the gap.